This T cell receptor (beta chain) was recovered during a study of beta chain features in type 1 diabetes. This clone was found a few times. What it binds is unknown. Isolated RNA was reverse transcribed in full, so expressed TCRB transcripts were sequenced. The protocol was immunoSEQ multiplex PCR, while the TCRdb copy is restricted to in-frame clones and leaves out a portion. The sample has 600,000 to 700,000 clones, 9.5% to 15% seen once. The CDR3 totals 13 residues. Trimming pared 8 bases from V and 10 bases from J, leaving 15 bases between. The germline CDR1 and CDR2 sequences are MNHEY and SMNVEV (reference sequence). Findings and caveats of the study: Patients with Type 1 diabetes showed moderately but significantly shorter TCRB CDR3s in all four CD4+ subsets. In the patient group, naive, central memory and Treg TCRB repertoires seemed more alike than in the healthy donor group.

Sequencing was performed on naive CD4+ T cells from blood. The receptor's source is a man aged 25-45 years with type 1 diabetes. The chain joins TRBV27 to TRBJ1-6; D ambiguous. The CDR3 DNA reads as TGTGCCAGCCGTTATACAAGTGACTCACCCCTCCACTTT. It is translated as CASRYTSDSPLHF.